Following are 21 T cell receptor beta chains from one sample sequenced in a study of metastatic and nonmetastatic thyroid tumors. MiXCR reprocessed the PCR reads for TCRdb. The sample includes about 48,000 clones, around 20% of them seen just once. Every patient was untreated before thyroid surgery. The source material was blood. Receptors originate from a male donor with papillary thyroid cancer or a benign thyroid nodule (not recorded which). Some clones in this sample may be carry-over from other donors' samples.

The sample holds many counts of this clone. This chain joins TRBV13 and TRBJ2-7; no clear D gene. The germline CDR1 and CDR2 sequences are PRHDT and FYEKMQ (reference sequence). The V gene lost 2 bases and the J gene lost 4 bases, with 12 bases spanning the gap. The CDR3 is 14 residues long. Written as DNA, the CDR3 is TGTGCCAGCAGCTTACGCCAGGTATATTACGAGCAGTACTTC. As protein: CASSLRQVYYEQYF. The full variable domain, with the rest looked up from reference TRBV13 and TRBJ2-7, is AAGVIQSPRHLIKEKRETATLKCYPIPRHDTVYWYQQGPGQDPQFLISFYEKMQSDKGSIPDRFSAQQFSDYHSELNMSSLELGDSALYFCASSLRQVYYEQYFGPGTRLTVT.

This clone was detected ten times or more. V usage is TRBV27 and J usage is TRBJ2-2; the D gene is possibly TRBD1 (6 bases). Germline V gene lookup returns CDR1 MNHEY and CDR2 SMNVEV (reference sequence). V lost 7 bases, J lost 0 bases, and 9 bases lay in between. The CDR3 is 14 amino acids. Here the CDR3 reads CASKDSANTGELFF. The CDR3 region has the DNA TGTGCCAGCAAGGACAGCGCGAACACCGGGGAGCTGTTTTTT.

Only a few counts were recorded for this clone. The DNA of the CDR3 is TGTGCCAGCAGTGTTGGGGCGGAATATGGCTACACCTTC. Translated, it gives CASSVGAEYGYTF. This chain uses TRBV6-1 with TRBJ1-2, with a tentative D call TRBD1 (5 bases). The V and J ends lost 4 bases and 5 bases respectively, with 11 bases between them. The germline V gene encodes CDR1 MNHNS and CDR2 SASEGT. CDR3 size: 13 residues.

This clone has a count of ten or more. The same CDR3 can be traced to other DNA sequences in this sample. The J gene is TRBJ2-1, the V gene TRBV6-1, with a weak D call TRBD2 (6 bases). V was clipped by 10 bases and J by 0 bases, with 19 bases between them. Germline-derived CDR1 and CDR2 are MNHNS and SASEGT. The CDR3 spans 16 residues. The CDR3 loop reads CAISKVWRDSYNEQFF. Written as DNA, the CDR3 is TGTGCCATCTCGAAGGTGTGGCGGGACTCCTACAATGAGCAGTTCTTC.

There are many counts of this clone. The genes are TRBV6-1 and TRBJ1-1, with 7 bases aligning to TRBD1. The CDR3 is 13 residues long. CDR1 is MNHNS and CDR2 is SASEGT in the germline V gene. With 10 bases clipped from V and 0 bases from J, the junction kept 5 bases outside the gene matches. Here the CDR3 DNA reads TGTGCCACCCTGACAGGGCTGAACACTGAAGCTTTCTTT. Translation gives CATLTGLNTEAFF.

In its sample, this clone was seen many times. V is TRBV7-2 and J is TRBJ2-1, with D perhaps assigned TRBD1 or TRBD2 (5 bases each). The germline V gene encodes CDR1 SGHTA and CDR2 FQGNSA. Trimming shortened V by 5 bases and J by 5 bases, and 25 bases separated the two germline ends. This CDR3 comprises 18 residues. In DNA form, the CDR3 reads TGTGCCAGCAGCCAACGGGGCCGAGGCAGGGCAGATCACAATGAGCAGTTCTTC. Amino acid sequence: CASSQRGRGRADHNEQFF. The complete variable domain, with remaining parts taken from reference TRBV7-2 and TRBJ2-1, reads GAGVSQSPSNKVTEKGKDVELRCDPISGHTALYWYRQSLGQGLEFLIYFQGNSAPDKSGLPSDRFSAERTGGSVSTLTIQRTQQEDSAVYLCASSQRGRGRADHNEQFFGPGTRLTVL.

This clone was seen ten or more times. The CDR3 DNA sequence: TGTGCCAGCAGTTATCTAGCGGCTAGCGGGTACTCCTACGAGCAGTACTTC. This gives the protein CASSYLAASGYSYEQYF. This chain joins TRBV6-6 and TRBJ2-7; 8 bases match TRBD2. This CDR3 contains 17 residues. J lost 0 bases, V lost 3 bases, and 10 bases had no gene match. Germline CDR1 reads MNHNY; CDR2 reads SVGAGI (reference sequence).

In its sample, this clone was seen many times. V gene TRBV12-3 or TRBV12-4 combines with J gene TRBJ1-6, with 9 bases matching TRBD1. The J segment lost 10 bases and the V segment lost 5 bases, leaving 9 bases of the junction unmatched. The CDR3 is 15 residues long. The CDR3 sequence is CASSRETGGRSPLHF. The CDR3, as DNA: TGTGCCAGCAGTCGCGAGACAGGGGGAAGGTCACCCCTCCACTTT.

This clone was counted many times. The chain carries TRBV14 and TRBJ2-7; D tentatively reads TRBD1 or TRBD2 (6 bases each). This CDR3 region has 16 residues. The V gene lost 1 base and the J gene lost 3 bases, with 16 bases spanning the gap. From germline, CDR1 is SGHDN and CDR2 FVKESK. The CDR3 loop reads CASSQGRGGLGYEQYF. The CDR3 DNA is TGTGCCAGCAGCCAAGGTCGTGGGGGGCTAGGCTACGAGCAGTACTTC.

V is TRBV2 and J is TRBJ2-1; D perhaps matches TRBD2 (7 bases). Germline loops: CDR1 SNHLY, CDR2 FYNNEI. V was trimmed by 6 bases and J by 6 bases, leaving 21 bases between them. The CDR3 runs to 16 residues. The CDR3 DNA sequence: TGTGCCAGCAGAGGACTTAGAGGGGGGGCGTTCAATGAGCAGTTCTTC. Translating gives CASRGLRGGAFNEQFF.

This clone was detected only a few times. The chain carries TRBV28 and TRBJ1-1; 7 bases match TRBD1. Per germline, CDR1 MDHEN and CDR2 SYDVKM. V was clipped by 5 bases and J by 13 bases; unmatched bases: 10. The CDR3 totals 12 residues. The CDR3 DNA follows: TGTGCCAGCAGTGGGACAGTGGCGTTGGTTTTCTTT. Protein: CASSGTVALVFF. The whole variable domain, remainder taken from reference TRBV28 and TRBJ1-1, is DVKVTQSSRYLVKRTGEKVFLECVQDMDHENMFWYRQDPGLGLRLIYFSYDVKMKEKGDIPEGYSVSREKKERFSLILESASTNQTSMYLCASSGTVALVFFGQGTRLTVV.

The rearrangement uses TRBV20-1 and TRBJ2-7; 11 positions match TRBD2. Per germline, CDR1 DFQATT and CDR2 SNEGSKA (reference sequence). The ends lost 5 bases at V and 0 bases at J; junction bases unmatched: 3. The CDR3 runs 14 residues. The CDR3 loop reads CSALAGGPSYEQYF. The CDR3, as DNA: TGCAGTGCTTTAGCGGGAGGGCCCTCCTACGAGCAGTACTTC.

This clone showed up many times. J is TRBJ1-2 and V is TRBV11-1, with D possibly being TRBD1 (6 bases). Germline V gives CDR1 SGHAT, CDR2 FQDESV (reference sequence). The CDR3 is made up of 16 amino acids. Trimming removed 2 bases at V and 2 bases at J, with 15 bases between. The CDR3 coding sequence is TGTGCCAGCAGCTTAAGTGTGGGTCAGGGGAACTATGGCTACACCTTC. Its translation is CASSLSVGQGNYGYTF.

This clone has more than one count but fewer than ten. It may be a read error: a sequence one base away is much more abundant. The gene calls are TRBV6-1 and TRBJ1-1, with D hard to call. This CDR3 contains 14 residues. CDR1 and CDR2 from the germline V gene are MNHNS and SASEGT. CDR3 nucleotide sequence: TGTGCCAGCAGCTCCGTGACTTTGAACACTGAAGCTTCCTTT. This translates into CASSSVTLNTEASF.

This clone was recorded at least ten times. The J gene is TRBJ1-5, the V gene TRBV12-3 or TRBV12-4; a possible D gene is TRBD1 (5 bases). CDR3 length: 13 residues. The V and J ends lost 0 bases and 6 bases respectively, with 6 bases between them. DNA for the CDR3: TGTGCCAGCAGTTTAGCGAGGGGTCAGCCCCAGCATTTT. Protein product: CASSLARGQPQHF.

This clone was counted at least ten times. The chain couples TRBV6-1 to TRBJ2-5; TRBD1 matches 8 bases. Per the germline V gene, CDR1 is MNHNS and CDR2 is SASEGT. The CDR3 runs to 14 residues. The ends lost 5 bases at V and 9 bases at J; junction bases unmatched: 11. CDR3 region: CASSLMTGEGAQYF. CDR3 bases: TGTGCCAGCAGTTTAATGACAGGGGAAGGGGCCCAGTACTTC.

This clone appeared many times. The DNA for the CDR3 is TGTGCCACCAGCACAGCGGGAGGGGGATACAATGAGCAGTTCTTC. Translating gives CATSTAGGGYNEQFF. This chain joins TRBV24-1 and TRBJ2-1, with 10 bases identical to TRBD2. The J segment lost 4 bases and the V segment lost 7 bases, leaving 6 bases of the junction unmatched. This CDR3 is built from 15 residues. The germline V gene has CDR1 KGHDR and CDR2 SFDVKD.

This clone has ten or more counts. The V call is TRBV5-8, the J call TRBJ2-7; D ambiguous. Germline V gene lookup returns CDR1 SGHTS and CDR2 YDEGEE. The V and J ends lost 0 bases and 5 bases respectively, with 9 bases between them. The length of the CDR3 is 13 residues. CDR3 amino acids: CASSLVAIHEQYF. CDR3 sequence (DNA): TGTGCCAGCAGCTTGGTGGCAATCCACGAGCAGTACTTC.

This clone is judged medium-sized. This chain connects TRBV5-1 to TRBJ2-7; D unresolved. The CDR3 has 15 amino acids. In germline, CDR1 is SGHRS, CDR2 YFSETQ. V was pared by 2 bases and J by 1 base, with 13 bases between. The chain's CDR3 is CASSFGPTNSYEQYF. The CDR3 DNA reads TGCGCCAGCAGCTTCGGACCAACCAATTCCTACGAGCAGTACTTC.

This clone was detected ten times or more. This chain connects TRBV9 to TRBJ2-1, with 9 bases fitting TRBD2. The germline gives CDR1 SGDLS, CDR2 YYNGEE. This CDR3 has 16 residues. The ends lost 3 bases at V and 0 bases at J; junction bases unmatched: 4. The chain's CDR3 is CASSGLAGASYNEQFF. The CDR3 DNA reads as TGTGCCAGCAGCGGATTAGCGGGAGCCTCCTACAATGAGCAGTTCTTC.

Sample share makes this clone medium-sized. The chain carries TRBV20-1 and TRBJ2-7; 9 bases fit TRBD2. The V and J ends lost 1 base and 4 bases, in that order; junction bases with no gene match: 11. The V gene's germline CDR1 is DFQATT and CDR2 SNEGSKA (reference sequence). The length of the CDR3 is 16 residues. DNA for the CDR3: TGCAGTGCTAGAGTAGGTGGTGCGGGGGGGATTTACGAGCAGTACTTC. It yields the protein CSARVGGAGGIYEQYF.